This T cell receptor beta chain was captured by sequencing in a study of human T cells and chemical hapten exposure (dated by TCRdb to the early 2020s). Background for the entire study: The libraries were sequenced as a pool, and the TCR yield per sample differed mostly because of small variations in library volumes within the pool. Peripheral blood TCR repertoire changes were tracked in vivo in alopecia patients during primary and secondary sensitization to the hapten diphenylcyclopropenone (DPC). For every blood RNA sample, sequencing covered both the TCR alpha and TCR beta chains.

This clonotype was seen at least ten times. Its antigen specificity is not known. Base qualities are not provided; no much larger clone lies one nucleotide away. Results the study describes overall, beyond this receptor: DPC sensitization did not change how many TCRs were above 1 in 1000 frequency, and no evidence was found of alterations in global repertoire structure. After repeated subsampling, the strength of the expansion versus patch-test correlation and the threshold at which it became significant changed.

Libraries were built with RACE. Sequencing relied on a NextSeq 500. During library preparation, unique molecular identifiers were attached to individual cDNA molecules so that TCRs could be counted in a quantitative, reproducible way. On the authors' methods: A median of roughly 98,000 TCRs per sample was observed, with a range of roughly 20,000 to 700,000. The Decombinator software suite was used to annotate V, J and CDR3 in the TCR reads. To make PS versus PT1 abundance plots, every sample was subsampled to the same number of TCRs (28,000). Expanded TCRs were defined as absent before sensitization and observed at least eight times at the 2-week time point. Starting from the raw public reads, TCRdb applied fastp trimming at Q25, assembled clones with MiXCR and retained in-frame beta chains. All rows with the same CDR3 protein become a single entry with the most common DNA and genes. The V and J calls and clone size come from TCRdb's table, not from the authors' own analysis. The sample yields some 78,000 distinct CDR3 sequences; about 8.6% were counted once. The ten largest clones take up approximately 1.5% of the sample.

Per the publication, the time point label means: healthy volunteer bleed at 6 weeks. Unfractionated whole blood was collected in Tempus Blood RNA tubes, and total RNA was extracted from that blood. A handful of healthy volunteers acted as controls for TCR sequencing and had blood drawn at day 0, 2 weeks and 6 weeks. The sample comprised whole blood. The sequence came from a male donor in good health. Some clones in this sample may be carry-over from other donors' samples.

The bases read TGTGCCAGCAGTTACGGGACACAGACCTACGAGCAGTACTTC. Its product reads: CASSYGTQTYEQYF. The sequence is built from TRBV6-5 and TRBJ2-7, and possibly TRBD1, on 6 matching bases. CDR1 and CDR2, per the germline V gene, are MNHEY and SVGAGI. Trimming costs V 2 bases and J 2 bases, and their ends lie 10 bases apart. Inclusive of the bounding cysteine and phenylalanine, the CDR3 is 14 residues long. Just the 42-base CDR3 DNA is kept, in frame starting at base 1.